These 32 T cell receptor beta chains were all obtained from the same sample, sequenced in a study of CD8 T cells in ankylosing spondylitis. TCRdb ran MiXCR on the 5' RACE reads and lists one entry per CDR3 protein. The sample includes 340,000 or so distinct CDR3 sequences, over 12% of them seen just once. Source material: blood, either unsorted or a sorted T cell fraction (not recorded which). These receptors were collected from a male donor with ankylosing spondylitis or in good health (not recorded which).

This clonotype turned up a few times. This chain joins TRBV2 and TRBJ2-7, with D tentatively TRBD2 (6 bases). The germline CDR1 and CDR2 sequences are SNHLY and FYNNEI. The ends were cut back, 3 bases at V and 5 bases at J, with 17 bases in the middle. This CDR3 contains 15 residues. CDR3 in amino acids: CASSDRTGENNEQYF. The CDR3 DNA is TGTGCCAGCAGTGACCGGACGGGGGAAAACAACGAGCAGTACTTC.

This clonotype has only a few counts. V and J are TRBV12-3 or TRBV12-4 and TRBJ2-3, with 11 nucleotides matching TRBD2. V was pared by 8 bases and J by 2 bases, with 9 bases of the junction left unmatched. The CDR3 covers 16 residues. In nucleotides, the CDR3 is TGTGCCAGCCGCTTCGGGACTAGCGGACTCACAGATACGCAGTATTTT. Translated: CASRFGTSGLTDTQYF.

This clonotype has more than one count but fewer than ten. The chain has TRBV20-1 and TRBJ2-5; a possible D gene is TRBD2 (5 bases). The CDR3 loop spans 12 amino acids. Germline V gene data show CDR1 as DFQATT and CDR2 as SNEGSKA (reference sequence). V was trimmed by 7 bases and J by 5 bases, leaving 14 bases between them. The CDR3 here is CSVGDIKETQYF. The CDR3 DNA reads as TGCAGTGTCGGGGATATAAAGGAGACCCAGTACTTC.

This clonotype was found a few times. V and J are TRBV20-1 and TRBJ2-7; D assignment may be TRBD1 or TRBD2 (6 bases each). V shed 3 bases and J shed 2 bases, with 11 bases lying between them. This CDR3 region has 13 residues. CDR1 and CDR2 (germline): DFQATT, SNEGSKA (reference sequence). The DNA of the CDR3 is TGCAGTGCTAGTAGGGGGGTCGCCTACGAGCAGTACTTC. Protein sequence: CSASRGVAYEQYF.

This clonotype was picked up a small number of times. CDR3 residues: CASSPFNEQYF. In DNA, the CDR3 is TGTGCCAGCAGCCCATTCAACGAGCAGTACTTC. The rearrangement uses TRBV7-9 and TRBJ2-7, with D uncertain. Germline assignment: CDR1 SEHNR and CDR2 FQNEAQ (reference sequence). This CDR3 region has 11 residues. V shed 5 bases and J shed 5 bases, with 7 bases lying between them.

This clonotype has only a few counts. This chain uses TRBV29-1 with TRBJ1-1; tentatively, D is TRBD1 (6 bases). The germline CDR1 and CDR2 sequences are SQVTM and ANQGSEA. The CDR3 totals 14 residues. Trimming removed 5 bases at V and 1 base at J, with 14 bases between. Written as DNA, the CDR3 is TGCAGCGTTCGATACAGGGCATCGAACACTGAAGCTTTCTTT. Its protein is CSVRYRASNTEAFF.

The genes are TRBV7-9 and TRBJ2-1; TRBD2 matches at 12 bases. Trimming at V came to 4 bases and at J to 9 bases, leaving 7 bases not matched to a gene. Germline CDR1 is SEHNR and CDR2 is FQNEAQ (reference sequence). This CDR3 contains 15 residues. For the CDR3, the DNA is TGTGCCAGCAGCTCCAGGTCTAGCGGGAGGGTTGAGCAGTTCTTC. It yields the protein CASSSRSSGRVEQFF. The variable domain in full, with the rest retrieved from reference TRBV7-9 and TRBJ2-1, is DTGVSQNPRHKITKRGQNVTFRCDPISEHNRLYWYRQTLGQGPEFLTYFQNEAQLEKSRLLSDRFSAERPKGSFSTLEIQRTEQGDSAMYLCASSSRSSGRVEQFFGPGTRLTVL.

The V and J genes are TRBV30 and TRBJ2-2, with 7 bases lining up with TRBD1. The CDR3 has 15 residues. Unmatched junction bases numbered 7, after V lost 1 base and J lost 5 bases. CDR1 is GTSNPN and CDR2 is SVGIG in the germline V gene (reference sequence). CDR3 in DNA: TGTGCCTGGAGTGGAGGGGGCGCTGGGACCGGGGAGCTGTTTTTT. Amino acids: CAWSGGGAGTGELFF.

This clonotype was observed at least ten times. V usage is TRBV20-1 and J usage is TRBJ1-1; no reliable D call. The V gene's germline CDR1 is DFQATT and CDR2 SNEGSKA (reference sequence). The V and J ends lost 6 bases and 0 bases respectively, with 5 bases between them. The CDR3 extends over 11 amino acids. The CDR3 DNA reads as TGCAGTGCGACAATGAACACTGAAGCTTTCTTT. It yields the protein CSATMNTEAFF.

V gene TRBV5-1 combines with J gene TRBJ2-3; D unclear. Trimming removed 0 bases at V and 0 bases at J, with 11 bases between. CDR1 is SGHRS and CDR2 is YFSETQ in the germline V gene. The CDR3 is made up of 16 amino acids. DNA of the CDR3: TGCGCCAGCAGCTTGGAGGGTGGGCCTAGCACAGATACGCAGTATTTT. This codes for CASSLEGGPSTDTQYF. Combining the CDR3 with reference TRBV5-1 and TRBJ2-3 gives the whole variable domain KAGVTQTPRYLIKTRGQQVTLSCSPISGHRSVSWYQQTPGQGLQFLFEYFSETQRNKGNFPGRFSGRQFSNSRSEMNVSTLELGDSALYLCASSLEGGPSTDTQYFGPGTRLTVL.

The sample holds a few counts of this clonotype. The chain combines TRBV13 with TRBJ2-3, with 9 bases aligning to TRBD1. This CDR3 is built from 15 residues. CDR1 is PRHDT, CDR2 FYEKMQ, per germline (reference sequence). J was trimmed by 4 bases and V by 6 bases; bases with no gene match: 8. The chain's CDR3 is CASSFRDRVPDTQYF. The DNA of the CDR3 is TGTGCCAGCAGTTTCCGGGACAGGGTCCCAGATACGCAGTATTTT.

This clonotype has ten or more counts. V usage is TRBV4-1 and J usage is TRBJ1-2; D may be TRBD1 (6 bases). The ends were cut back, 1 base at V and 4 bases at J, with 7 bases in the middle. CDR3 size: 13 residues. Germline CDR1 MGHRA, CDR2 YSYEKL. The CDR3 protein is CASSQGRGYGYTF. As DNA, the CDR3 is TGCGCCAGCAGCCAAGGCAGGGGCTATGGCTACACCTTC.

Of note for this clonotype: The junction departs from the called germline gene at one end, perhaps through a read error. The chain uses TRBV20-1 and TRBJ2-7; tentatively, D is TRBD2 (5 bases). This CDR3 contains 11 residues. The V gene's germline CDR1 is DFQATT and CDR2 SNEGSKA (reference sequence). DNA of the CDR3: TGCAGTGCCAGAGCTAGCTCCGAGCAGTACTTC. Its translation is CSARASSEQYF.

This clonotype was recorded at least ten times. The chain has TRBV14 and TRBJ2-5; maybe TRBD2 (6 bases). CDR1 is SGHDN and CDR2 is FVKESK in the germline V gene. V was pared by 7 bases and J by 0 bases, with 15 bases between. The CDR3 sequence is 15 residues long. CDR3 bases: TGTGCCAGCATCCCCCGCGGGGCAGACCAAGAGACCCAGTACTTC. It specifies CASIPRGADQETQYF.

This clonotype was detected many times. V gene TRBV3-1 combines with J gene TRBJ1-1, with D perhaps TRBD1 (5 bases). The CDR3 contains 15 residues. V gave up 2 bases and J gave up 0 bases, with 10 bases separating them. From germline, CDR1 is LGHDT and CDR2 YNNKEL (reference sequence). The CDR3 here is CASSQRDRVNTEAFF. The DNA of the CDR3 is TGTGCCAGCAGCCAACGGGACCGCGTGAACACTGAAGCTTTCTTT.

The chain recombines TRBV25-1 with TRBJ1-4, with no clear D. Germline loops: CDR1 MGHDK, CDR2 SYGVNS. The CDR3 is made up of 15 amino acids. Trimming left V 2 bases short and J 4 bases short, with 11 bases between. The DNA for the CDR3 is TGTGCCAGCAGTGAACCACGCGGGTATAATGAAAAACTGTTTTTT. Translating gives CASSEPRGYNEKLFF.

This chain connects TRBV13 to TRBJ2-7; possible D gene TRBD2, 6 bases. The CDR3 totals 15 residues. Trimming stripped 4 bases from V and 2 bases from J, with 15 bases between. Germline values: CDR1 PRHDT, CDR2 FYEKMQ (reference sequence). In nucleotides, the CDR3 is TGTGCCAGCAGCTCCCGCGGGGAGTCTCCCTACGAGCAGTACTTC. Protein sequence: CASSSRGESPYEQYF.

This clonotype was counted between two and nine times. The chain employs TRBV20-1 and TRBJ2-7; 9 nucleotides match TRBD1. The CDR3 loop spans 14 amino acids. V lost 5 bases to trimming and J lost 1 base; unmatched junction nucleotides: 6. Germline V gene data show CDR1 as DFQATT and CDR2 as SNEGSKA (reference sequence). DNA for the CDR3: TGCAGTGCTCTCTCCGGGACAGGGTCCTACGAGCAGTACTTC. Its translation: CSALSGTGSYEQYF.

This clonotype was counted between two and nine times. This chain uses TRBV30 with TRBJ2-1; D is unclear. This CDR3 region has 11 residues. The V gene's germline CDR1 is GTSNPN and CDR2 SVGIG (reference sequence). Trimming took 7 bases from V and 4 from J, leaving 8 bases between them. The CDR3 DNA sequence: TGTGCCTCACAAAATTACAATGAGCAGTTCTTC. Its translation is CASQNYNEQFF.

The genes are TRBV5-8 and TRBJ1-1; the D gene is possibly TRBD1 (6 bases). Germline V gene sequence: CDR1 SGHTS, CDR2 YDEGEE. Trimming removed 2 bases at V and 0 bases at J, with 14 bases between. CDR3 length: 16 residues. The CDR3 sequence is CASSFASGHLNTEAFF. The DNA of the CDR3 is TGTGCCAGCAGCTTCGCTTCGGGACACCTGAACACTGAAGCTTTCTTT.

The rearrangement joins TRBV13 to TRBJ2-7; the match to TRBD1 covers 7 bases. The CDR3 is 13 amino acids. V shed 5 bases and J 5 bases; nucleotides not matched to a gene: 6. Germline V gene lookup returns CDR1 PRHDT and CDR2 FYEKMQ (reference sequence). DNA of the CDR3: TGTGCCAGCAGCATGACAGGGTACCACGAGCAGTACTTC. This encodes CASSMTGYHEQYF.

This clonotype occurred a few times. V usage is TRBV7-2 and J usage is TRBJ2-1, with 11 bases lining up with TRBD2. The trim removed 5 bases at V and 5 bases at J, leaving 5 bases unmatched. The CDR3 length is 15 residues. From germline, CDR1 is SGHTA and CDR2 FQGNSA. DNA for the CDR3: TGTGCCAGCAGCGTTAGCGGGGGGGCCCACAATGAGCAGTTCTTC. Its translation: CASSVSGGAHNEQFF.

The sample holds a few counts of this clonotype. The chain couples TRBV5-1 to TRBJ1-1, with TRBD1 matching over 8 bases. V dropped 0 bases and J dropped 5; count of bases not matched to a gene: 9. This CDR3 contains 16 residues. Germline-derived CDR1 and CDR2 are SGHRS and YFSETQ. The CDR3 coding sequence is TGCGCCAGCAGCTTGGGCCCGTCAGGGGGCGAAACTGAAGCTTTCTTT. Protein: CASSLGPSGGETEAFF. Full variable domain (outside the CDR3, taken from reference TRBV5-1 and TRBJ1-1): KAGVTQTPRYLIKTRGQQVTLSCSPISGHRSVSWYQQTPGQGLQFLFEYFSETQRNKGNFPGRFSGRQFSNSRSEMNVSTLELGDSALYLCASSLGPSGGETEAFFGQGTRLTVV.

In its sample, this clonotype is medium-sized. This chain links TRBV12-3 or TRBV12-4 with TRBJ1-1, with unresolved D. The V gene lost 3 bases and the J gene lost 1 base, with 6 bases spanning the gap. The CDR3 covers 13 residues. The CDR3 here is CASSLGKNTEAFF. CDR3 nucleotide sequence: TGTGCCAGCAGTTTGGGCAAGAACACTGAAGCTTTCTTT.

The chain has TRBV5-1 and TRBJ1-1; D not resolved. The CDR3 is made up of 15 amino acids. V was cut by 0 bases and J by 1 base, with 10 bases left in between. CDR1 SGHRS and CDR2 YFSETQ come from the germline V gene. CDR3 amino acids: CASSLGQPPNTEAFF. CDR3 DNA sequence: TGCGCCAGCAGCTTGGGTCAGCCACCGAACACTGAAGCTTTCTTT.

V is TRBV6-5 and J is TRBJ2-1; perhaps TRBD2 as D (6 bases). The CDR3 is made up of 16 amino acids. CDR1 and CDR2 from the germline V gene are MNHEY and SVGAGI. Deletions cut 0 bases from V and 5 bases from J, with 14 bases between. Here the CDR3 DNA reads TGTGCCAGCAGTTACTCCCTAGCGAGGGCTCACAATGAGCAGTTCTTC. Residues: CASSYSLARAHNEQFF.

This clonotype appeared a few times. V gene TRBV10-3 combines with J gene TRBJ2-1; no firm D call. Germline values: CDR1 ENHRY, CDR2 SYGVKD. The CDR3 loop spans 14 amino acids. Trimming stripped 3 bases from V and 7 bases from J, with 13 bases between. In DNA form, the CDR3 reads TGTGCCATCAGTGATTCCGGGCCAGAGAATGAGCAGTTCTTC. As protein: CAISDSGPENEQFF.

The chain combines TRBV21-1 with TRBJ2-1; TRBD2 is the table's D call and was not checked against the DNA. TRBV21-1 is described as a pseudogene. The CDR3 totals 16 residues. The DNA for the CDR3 is TGTGCCAGCATACCCCTCGGGACTAGCGGCCCCAATGAGCAGTTCTTC. This sequence encodes CASIPLGTSGPNEQFF.

The chain is built from TRBV12-3 or TRBV12-4 and TRBJ2-7; 7 positions agree with TRBD2. The V segment lost 0 bases and the J segment 3 bases; nucleotides outside the gene matches: 14. The CDR3 runs 18 residues. The CDR3 DNA sequence: TGTGCCAGCAGTTTAGCCCTACGAGGCGGGCGGGAGCTCTACGAGCAGTACTTC. Amino acids: CASSLALRGGRELYEQYF.

The V call is TRBV12-3 or TRBV12-4, the J call TRBJ2-3; 8 nucleotides line up with TRBD2. This CDR3 region has 18 residues. The junction had 14 bases not matched to a gene; V was cut back by 4 bases and J by 2 bases. This CDR3 reads CASSSALGGRFLTDTQYF. As DNA, the CDR3 is TGTGCCAGCAGTTCAGCTCTGGGCGGGAGGTTCCTCACAGATACGCAGTATTTT.

This clonotype was counted many times. The chain is built from TRBV5-1 and TRBJ2-7, with TRBD1 as a possible D gene (7 bases). Germline V CDR1 and CDR2: SGHRS, YFSETQ. This CDR3 is 17 amino acids long. V dropped 4 bases and J dropped 2 bases, with 22 bases sitting between them. The CDR3 DNA follows: TGCGCCAGCAGCGTGGTAGGAGGGACAGCAACTACCTACGAGCAGTACTTC. It encodes CASSVVGGTATTYEQYF.

This clonotype was observed many times. The chain uses TRBV10-3 and TRBJ1-5, with a possible D match to TRBD1 (5 bases). CDR3 size: 14 residues. Trimming shortened V by 6 bases and J by 4 bases, and 13 bases separated the two germline ends. The germline V gene encodes CDR1 ENHRY and CDR2 SYGVKD. CDR3 region: CAISQGPGNQPQHF. In nucleotides, the CDR3 is TGTGCCATCAGCCAGGGTCCGGGGAATCAGCCCCAGCATTTT.